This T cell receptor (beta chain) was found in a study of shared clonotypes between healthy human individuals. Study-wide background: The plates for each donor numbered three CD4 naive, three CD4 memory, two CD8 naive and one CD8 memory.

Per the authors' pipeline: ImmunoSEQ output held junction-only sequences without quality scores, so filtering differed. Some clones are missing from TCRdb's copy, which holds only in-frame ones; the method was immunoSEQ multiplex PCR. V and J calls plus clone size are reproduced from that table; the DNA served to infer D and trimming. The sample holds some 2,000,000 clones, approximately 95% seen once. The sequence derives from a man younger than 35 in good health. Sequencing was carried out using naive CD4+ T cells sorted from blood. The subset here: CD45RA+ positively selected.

CDR3 sequence (DNA): TGTGCCAGCAGCTATTTCAGGGGCTATAATTCACCCCTCCACTTT. Amino acid sequence: CASSYFRGYNSPLHF. The chain carries TRBV5-8 and TRBJ1-6; perhaps TRBD1 as D (6 bases). Trimming took 3 bases from V and 3 from J, leaving 10 bases between them. The CDR3 is 15 amino acids. CDR1 and CDR2 from the germline V gene are SGHTS and YDEGEE.